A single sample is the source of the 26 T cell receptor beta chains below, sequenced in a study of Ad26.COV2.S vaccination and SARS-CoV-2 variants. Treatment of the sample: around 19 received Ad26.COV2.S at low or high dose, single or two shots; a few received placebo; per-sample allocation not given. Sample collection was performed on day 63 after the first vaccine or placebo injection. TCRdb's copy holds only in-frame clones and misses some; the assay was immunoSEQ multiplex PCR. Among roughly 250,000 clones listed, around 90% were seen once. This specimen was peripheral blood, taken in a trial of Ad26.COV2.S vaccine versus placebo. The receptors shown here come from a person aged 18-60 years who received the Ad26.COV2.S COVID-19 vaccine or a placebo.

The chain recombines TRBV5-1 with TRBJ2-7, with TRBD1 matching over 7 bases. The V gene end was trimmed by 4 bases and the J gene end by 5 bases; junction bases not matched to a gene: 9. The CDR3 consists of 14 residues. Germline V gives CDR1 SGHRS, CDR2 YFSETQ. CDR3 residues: CASSRQRQGDEQYF. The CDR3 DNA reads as TGCGCCAGCAGCAGACAAAGACAGGGAGACGAGCAGTACTTC.

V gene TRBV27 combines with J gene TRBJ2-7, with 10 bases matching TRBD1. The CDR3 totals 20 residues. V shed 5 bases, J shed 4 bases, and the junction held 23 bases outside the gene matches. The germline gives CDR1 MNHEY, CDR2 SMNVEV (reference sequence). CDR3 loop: CASSRRKAGTGVKGLYEQYF. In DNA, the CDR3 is TGTGCCAGCAGTCGAAGAAAGGCCGGGACAGGGGTAAAGGGTCTGTACGAGCAGTACTTC.

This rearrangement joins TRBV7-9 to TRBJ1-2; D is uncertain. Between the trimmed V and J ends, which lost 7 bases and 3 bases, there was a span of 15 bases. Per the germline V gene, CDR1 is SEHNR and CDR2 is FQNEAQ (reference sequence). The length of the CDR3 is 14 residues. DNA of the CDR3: TGTGCCAGCACTGGAAGGCCTGCGGACTATGGCTACACCTTC. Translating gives CASTGRPADYGYTF. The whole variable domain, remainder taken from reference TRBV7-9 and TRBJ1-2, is DTGVSQNPRHKITKRGQNVTFRCDPISEHNRLYWYRQTLGQGPEFLTYFQNEAQLEKSRLLSDRFSAERPKGSFSTLEIQRTEQGDSAMYLCASTGRPADYGYTFGSGTRLTVV.

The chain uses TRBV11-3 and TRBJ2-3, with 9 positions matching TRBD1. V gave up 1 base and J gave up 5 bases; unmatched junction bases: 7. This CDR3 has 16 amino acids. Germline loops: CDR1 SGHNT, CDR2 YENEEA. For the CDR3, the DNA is TGTGCCAGCAGCTTAGGCTACAGGGGGCAGGGAGATACGCAGTATTTT. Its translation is CASSLGYRGQGDTQYF.

CDR3 loop: CASSPPALHTQYF. The DNA of the CDR3 is TGTGCCAGTAGTCCCCCGGCCTTACATACGCAGTATTTT. The chain combines TRBV19 with TRBJ2-3, with D hard to call. Looked up from germline, CDR1 is LNHDA and CDR2 is SQIVND (reference sequence). The V and J ends lost 5 bases and 7 bases respectively, with 13 bases between them. The CDR3 spans 13 residues.

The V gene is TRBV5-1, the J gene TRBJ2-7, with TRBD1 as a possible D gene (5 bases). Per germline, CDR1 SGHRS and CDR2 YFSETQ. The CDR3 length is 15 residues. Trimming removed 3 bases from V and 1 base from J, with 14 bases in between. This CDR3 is CASSSQVAWSYEQYV. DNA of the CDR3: TGCGCCAGCAGCTCACAGGTGGCGTGGTCCTACGAGCAGTACGTC.

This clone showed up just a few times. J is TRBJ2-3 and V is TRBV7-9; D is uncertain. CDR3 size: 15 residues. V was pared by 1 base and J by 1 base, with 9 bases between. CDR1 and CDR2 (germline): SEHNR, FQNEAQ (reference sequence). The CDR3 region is CASSLEVLGTDTQYF. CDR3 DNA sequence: TGTGCCAGCAGCTTAGAAGTTTTAGGCACAGATACGCAGTATTTT.

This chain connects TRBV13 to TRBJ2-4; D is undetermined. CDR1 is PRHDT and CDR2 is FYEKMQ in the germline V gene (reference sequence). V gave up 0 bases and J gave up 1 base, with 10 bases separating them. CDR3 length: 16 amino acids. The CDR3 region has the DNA TGTGCCAGCAGCTTAGGAGGGTCTCGGGCCAAAAACATTCAGTACTTC. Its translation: CASSLGGSRAKNIQYF.

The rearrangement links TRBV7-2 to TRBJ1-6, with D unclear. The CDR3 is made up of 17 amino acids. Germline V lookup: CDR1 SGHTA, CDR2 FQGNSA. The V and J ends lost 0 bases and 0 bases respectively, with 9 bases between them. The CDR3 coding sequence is TGTGCCAGCAGCTTAGCGGGCCTGAGCTCCTATAATTCACCCCTCCACTTT. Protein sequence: CASSLAGLSSYNSPLHF.

The CDR3 DNA follows: TGTGCCAGCAGCTTAGTAAGCGGGTCGCGGGAGACCCAGTACTTC. As protein: CASSLVSGSRETQYF. V and J are TRBV11-1 and TRBJ2-5, with D possibly being TRBD2 (6 bases). Trimming took off 1 base at V and 5 bases at J, with 14 bases between the two ends. The germline CDR1 and CDR2 sequences are SGHAT and FQDESV (reference sequence). The CDR3 loop spans 15 amino acids.

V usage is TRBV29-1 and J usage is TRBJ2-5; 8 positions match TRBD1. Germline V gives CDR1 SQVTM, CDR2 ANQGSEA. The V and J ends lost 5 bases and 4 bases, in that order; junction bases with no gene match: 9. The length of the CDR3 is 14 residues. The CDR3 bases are TGCAGCGTTTTACCCAGGGGGCCGGGAGAGACCCAGTACTTC. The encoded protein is CSVLPRGPGETQYF.

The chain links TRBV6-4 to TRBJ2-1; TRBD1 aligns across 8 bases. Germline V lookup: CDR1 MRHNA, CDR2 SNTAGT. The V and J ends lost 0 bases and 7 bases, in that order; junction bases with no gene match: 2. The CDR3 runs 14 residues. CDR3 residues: CASSDSNRGNEQFF. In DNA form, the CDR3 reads TGTGCCAGCAGTGACTCGAACAGGGGGAATGAGCAGTTCTTC.

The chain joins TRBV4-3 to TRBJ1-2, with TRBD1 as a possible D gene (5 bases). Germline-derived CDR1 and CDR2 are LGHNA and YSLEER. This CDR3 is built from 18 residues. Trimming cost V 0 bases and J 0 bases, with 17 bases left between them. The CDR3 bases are TGCGCCAGCAGCCAAGATGTGGGGGGAATAGACACTAACTATGGCTACACCTTC. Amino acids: CASSQDVGGIDTNYGYTF.

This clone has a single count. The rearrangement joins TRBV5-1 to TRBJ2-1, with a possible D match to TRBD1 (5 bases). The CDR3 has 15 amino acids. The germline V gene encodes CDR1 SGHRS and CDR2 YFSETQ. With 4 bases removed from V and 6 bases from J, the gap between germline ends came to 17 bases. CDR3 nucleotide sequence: TGCGCCAGCAGCCTCTTCGACAGAATGAGCAATGAGCAGTTCTTC. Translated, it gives CASSLFDRMSNEQFF.

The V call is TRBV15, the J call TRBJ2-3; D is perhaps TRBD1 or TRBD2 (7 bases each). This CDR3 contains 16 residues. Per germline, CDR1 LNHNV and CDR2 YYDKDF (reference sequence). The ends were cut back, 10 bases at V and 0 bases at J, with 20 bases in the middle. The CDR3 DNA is TGTGCCATCAAAGCGGGAACAGGGGCCAGCACAGATACGCAGTATTTT. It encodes CAIKAGTGASTDTQYF.

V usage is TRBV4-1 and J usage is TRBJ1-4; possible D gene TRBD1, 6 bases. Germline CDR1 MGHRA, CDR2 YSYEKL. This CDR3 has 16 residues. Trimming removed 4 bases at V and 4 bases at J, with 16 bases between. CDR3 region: CASSREPTGNNEKLFF. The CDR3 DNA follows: TGCGCCAGCAGCCGCGAGCCAACAGGGAATAATGAAAAACTGTTTTTT.

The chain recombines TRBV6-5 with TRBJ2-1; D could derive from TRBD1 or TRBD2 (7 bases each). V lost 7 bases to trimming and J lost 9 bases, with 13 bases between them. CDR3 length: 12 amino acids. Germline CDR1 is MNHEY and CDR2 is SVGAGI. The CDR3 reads CASISGGGEQFF. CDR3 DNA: TGTGCCAGCATCTCAGGGGGGGGTGAGCAGTTCTTC.

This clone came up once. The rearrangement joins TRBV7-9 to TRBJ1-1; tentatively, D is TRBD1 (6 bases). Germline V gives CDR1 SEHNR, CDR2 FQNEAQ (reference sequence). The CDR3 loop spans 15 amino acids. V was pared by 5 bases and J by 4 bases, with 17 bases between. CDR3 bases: TGTGCCAGCAGCGCACCGGGACAATGGGGCACTGAAGCTTTCTTT. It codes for CASSAPGQWGTEAFF.

Written as DNA, the CDR3 is TGTGCCAGCAGCCAAGATCCAGCGGTTAGGGGGCAGTTCTTC. It encodes CASSQDPAVRGQFF. The V gene is TRBV4-2, the J gene TRBJ2-1; D possibly matches TRBD1 or TRBD2 (5 bases each). The CDR3 runs to 14 residues. The V and J ends lost 0 bases and 12 bases respectively, with 15 bases between them. Germline CDR1 LGHNA, CDR2 YNFKEQ.

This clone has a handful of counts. The CDR3, as DNA: TGTGCCAGCAGCTCGAACAGGGGGCACTACAATGAGCAGTTCTTC. Its translation: CASSSNRGHYNEQFF. The V gene is TRBV7-6, the J gene TRBJ2-1; 9 bases are a match to TRBD1. CDR1 SGHVS and CDR2 FNYEAQ come from the germline V gene. J was trimmed by 3 bases and V by 4 bases; bases with no gene match: 4. The CDR3 length is 15 residues.

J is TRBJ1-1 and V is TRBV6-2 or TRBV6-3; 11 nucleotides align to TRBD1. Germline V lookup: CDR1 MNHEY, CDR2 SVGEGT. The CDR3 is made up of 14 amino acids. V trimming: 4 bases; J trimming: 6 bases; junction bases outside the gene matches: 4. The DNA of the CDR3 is TGTGCCAGCAGTTTCGGGACAGGGGGGTCTGAAGCTTTCTTT. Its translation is CASSFGTGGSEAFF.

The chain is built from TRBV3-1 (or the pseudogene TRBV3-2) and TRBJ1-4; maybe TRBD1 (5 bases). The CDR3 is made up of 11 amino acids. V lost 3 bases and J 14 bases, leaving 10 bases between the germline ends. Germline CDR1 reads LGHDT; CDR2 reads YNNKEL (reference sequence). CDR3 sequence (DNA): TGTGCCAGCAGCCAGCTAGGGGTGCTGTTTTTT. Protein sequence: CASSQLGVLFF.

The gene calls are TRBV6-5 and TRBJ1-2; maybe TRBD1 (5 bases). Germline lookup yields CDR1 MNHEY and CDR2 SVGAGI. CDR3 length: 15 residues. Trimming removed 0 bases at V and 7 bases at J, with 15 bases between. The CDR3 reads CASSYSIGATGGYTF. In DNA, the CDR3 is TGTGCCAGCAGTTACTCGATTGGGGCGACGGGTGGCTACACCTTC.

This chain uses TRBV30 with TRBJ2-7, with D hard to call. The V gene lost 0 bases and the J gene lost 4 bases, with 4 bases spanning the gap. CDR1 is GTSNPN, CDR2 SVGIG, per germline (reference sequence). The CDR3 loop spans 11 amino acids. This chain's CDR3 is CAWSVGYEQYV. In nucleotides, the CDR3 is TGTGCCTGGAGTGTGGGATACGAGCAGTACGTC.

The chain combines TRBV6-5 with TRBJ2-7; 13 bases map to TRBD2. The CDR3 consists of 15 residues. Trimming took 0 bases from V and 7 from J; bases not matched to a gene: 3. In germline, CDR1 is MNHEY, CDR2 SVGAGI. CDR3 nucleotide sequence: TGTGCCAGCAGTTACTCGGGGACTAGCGGGGCGGAGCAGTACTTC. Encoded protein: CASSYSGTSGAEQYF.

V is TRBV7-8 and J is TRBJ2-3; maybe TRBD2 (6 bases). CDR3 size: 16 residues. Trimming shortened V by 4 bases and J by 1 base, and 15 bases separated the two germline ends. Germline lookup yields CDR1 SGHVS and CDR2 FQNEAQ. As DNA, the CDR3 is TGTGCCAGCAGCTCCCGACTAGATGGGGGCACAGATACGCAGTATTTT. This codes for CASSSRLDGGTDTQYF.